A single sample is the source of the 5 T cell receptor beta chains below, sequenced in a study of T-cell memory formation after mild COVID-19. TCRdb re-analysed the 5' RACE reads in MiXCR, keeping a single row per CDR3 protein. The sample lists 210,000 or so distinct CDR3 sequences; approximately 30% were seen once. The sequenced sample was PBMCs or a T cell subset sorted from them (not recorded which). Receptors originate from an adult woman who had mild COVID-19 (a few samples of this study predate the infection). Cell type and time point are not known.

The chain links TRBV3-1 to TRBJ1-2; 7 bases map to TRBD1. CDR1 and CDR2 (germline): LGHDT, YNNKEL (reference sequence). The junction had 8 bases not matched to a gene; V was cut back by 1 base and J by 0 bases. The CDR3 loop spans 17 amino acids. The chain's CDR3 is CASSQAAGGVTNYGYTF. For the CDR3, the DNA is TGTGCCAGCAGCCAAGCGGCAGGGGGAGTCACTAACTATGGCTACACCTTC.

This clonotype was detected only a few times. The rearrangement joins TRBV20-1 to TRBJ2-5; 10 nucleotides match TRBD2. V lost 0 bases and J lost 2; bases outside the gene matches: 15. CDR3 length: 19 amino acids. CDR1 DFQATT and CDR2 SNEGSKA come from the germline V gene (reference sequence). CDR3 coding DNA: TGCAGTGCTAGAGATCGCATGGCTAGCGGGAGCCAGGGACAAGAGACCCAGTACTTC. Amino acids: CSARDRMASGSQGQETQYF.

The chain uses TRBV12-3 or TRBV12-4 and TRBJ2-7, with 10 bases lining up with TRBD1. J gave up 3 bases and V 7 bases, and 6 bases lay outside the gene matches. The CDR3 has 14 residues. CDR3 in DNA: TGTGCCAGCACTCTTCGGACAGGGGGCTACGAGCAGTACTTC. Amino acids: CASTLRTGGYEQYF.

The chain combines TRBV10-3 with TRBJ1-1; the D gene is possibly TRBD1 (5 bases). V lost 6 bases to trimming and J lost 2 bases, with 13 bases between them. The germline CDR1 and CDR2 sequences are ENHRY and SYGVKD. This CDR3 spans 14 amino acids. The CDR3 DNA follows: TGTGCCATCAGCCACAAGGGGACTAACACTGAAGCTTTCTTT. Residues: CAISHKGTNTEAFF.

CDR3 in DNA: TGCGCCAGCAGCCAAGAGAGACGGACTAGCTACGACAATGAGCAGTTCTTC. It codes for CASSQERRTSYDNEQFF. V gene TRBV4-1 combines with J gene TRBJ2-1; 8 bases line up with TRBD2. The junction had 9 bases not matched to a gene; V was cut back by 0 bases and J by 5 bases. The CDR3 covers 17 residues. Germline values: CDR1 MGHRA, CDR2 YSYEKL.